Shown below are 26 T cell receptor beta chains from a single sample sequenced in a study of blood T cell repertoires in COVID-19. Generated by immunoSEQ multiplex PCR, the TCRdb table keeps only in-frame clones and is missing some. The sample consists of some 350,000 clones, approximately 89% of them appearing once. Sequenced input: peripheral blood. All receptors derive from a young woman who had recovered from COVID-19.

The J gene is TRBJ1-2, the V gene TRBV3-1 (or the pseudogene TRBV3-2); tentative D call: TRBD1 (6 bases). CDR3 length: 15 amino acids. Trimming took 4 bases from V and 8 from J, leaving 20 bases between them. CDR1 is LGHDT, CDR2 YNNKEL, per germline (reference sequence). In nucleotides, the CDR3 is TGTGCCAGCAGCCCCAGCTGGGAGGGGGGACAAGGCTACACCTTC. Protein: CASSPSWEGGQGYTF.

V is TRBV27 and J is TRBJ1-2; a possible D gene is TRBD1 (6 bases). Germline loops: CDR1 MNHEY, CDR2 SMNVEV (reference sequence). The CDR3 spans 16 residues. Trimming took 5 bases from V and 4 from J, leaving 20 bases between them. This CDR3 reads CASSQRAGAFGYGYTF. In nucleotides, the CDR3 is TGTGCCAGCAGTCAGAGGGCGGGGGCATTCGGCTATGGCTACACCTTC.

The chain joins TRBV10-3 to TRBJ1-2; TRBD1 might be the D (5 bases). This CDR3 region has 13 residues. Trimming removed 6 bases at V and 8 bases at J, with 16 bases between. From germline, CDR1 is ENHRY and CDR2 SYGVKD. CDR3 sequence: CAIREDMVSGYTF. For the CDR3, the DNA is TGTGCCATCAGAGAGGACATGGTCAGCGGCTACACCTTC.

The chain carries TRBV5-6 and TRBJ1-4, with D possibly matching TRBD1 (5 bases). The CDR3 has 16 amino acids. The germline CDR1 and CDR2 sequences are SGHDT and YYEEEE. The ends were cut back, 2 bases at V and 6 bases at J, with 17 bases in the middle. CDR3 sequence: CASSFDTGGMDEKLFF. As DNA, the CDR3 is TGTGCCAGCAGCTTCGATACCGGGGGAATGGATGAAAAACTGTTTTTT.

The chain recombines TRBV7-9 with TRBJ1-1; the match to TRBD1 covers 7 bases. Losses at the gene ends were 2 bases for V and 10 bases for J; bases not matched to a gene: 7. The germline V gene has CDR1 SEHNR and CDR2 FQNEAQ (reference sequence). This CDR3 is built from 13 residues. The CDR3 loop reads CASSLTGVRAAFF. Here the CDR3 DNA reads TGTGCCAGCAGCTTAACAGGGGTGAGGGCAGCTTTCTTT.

The sample holds a few counts of this clone. This chain's CDR3 is CASRRQGGQETQYF. CDR3 nucleotides: TGTGCCAGCAGGCGACAGGGGGGTCAAGAGACCCAGTACTTC. The chain employs TRBV3-1 (or the pseudogene TRBV3-2) and TRBJ2-5; 9 positions agree with TRBD1. CDR1 and CDR2 from the germline V gene are LGHDT and YNNKEL (reference sequence). The trim removed 6 bases at V and 2 bases at J, leaving 4 bases unmatched. The CDR3 is 14 residues long.

This sequence joins TRBV24-1 and TRBJ1-2, with TRBD1 identical over 7 bases. Germline CDR1 and CDR2: KGHDR and SFDVKD. The trim removed 0 bases at V and 5 bases at J, leaving 2 bases unmatched. The CDR3 length is 14 residues. Written as DNA, the CDR3 is TGTGCCACCAGTGATTTGACACAGGGGTATGGCTACACCTTC. Translation gives CATSDLTQGYGYTF.

The CDR3 sequence: CAISGTGDTGELFF. The CDR3 bases are TGTGCCATCAGCGGGACAGGGGACACCGGGGAGCTGTTTTTT. The J gene is TRBJ2-2, the V gene TRBV10-3; the match to TRBD1 covers 10 bases. The CDR3 spans 14 residues. Germline CDR1 is ENHRY and CDR2 is SYGVKD. Trimming cost V 6 bases and J 3 bases; bases outside gene matches: 1.

The chain uses TRBV29-1 and TRBJ2-1; 11 bases are shared with TRBD2. Losses at the gene ends were 7 bases for V and 6 bases for J; bases not matched to a gene: 11. From germline, CDR1 is SQVTM and CDR2 ANQGSEA. There are 15 residues in the CDR3. The CDR3 here is CSGRGVAGGPNEQFF. The CDR3 DNA reads TGCAGCGGGAGAGGGGTAGCGGGAGGGCCCAATGAGCAGTTCTTC.

The chain uses TRBV30 and TRBJ1-3; D call uncertain. This CDR3 has 15 amino acids. CDR1 and CDR2 from the germline V gene are GTSNPN and SVGIG (reference sequence). Trimming took 2 bases from V and 0 from J, leaving 11 bases between them. DNA of the CDR3: TGTGCCTGGAGTCTCGGACTCAGCTCTGGAAACACCATATATTTT. This gives the protein CAWSLGLSSGNTIYF.

This clone was found once. This rearrangement joins TRBV4-3 to TRBJ1-2; D ambiguous. Trimming left V 6 bases short and J 1 base short, with 12 bases between. Germline CDR1 reads LGHNA; CDR2 reads YSLEER. The CDR3 runs 14 residues. The CDR3 bases are TGCGCCAGCAGGATGGGAGAGGGTAACTATGGCTACACCTTC. Protein sequence: CASRMGEGNYGYTF.

The DNA for the CDR3 is TGTGCCAGCAGTGAAATGGGGAGGGGCCTACATAGGTTTGAAGCTTTCTTT. Amino acids: CASSEMGRGLHRFEAFF. J is TRBJ1-1 and V is TRBV25-1; D is possibly TRBD1 (5 bases). In germline, CDR1 is MGHDK, CDR2 SYGVNS. The ends were cut back, 2 bases at V and 7 bases at J, with 23 bases in the middle. The length of the CDR3 is 17 residues.

This clone occurred once. V and J are TRBV5-8 and TRBJ1-5; D possibly corresponds to TRBD1 (6 bases). Trimming stripped 8 bases from V and 3 bases from J, with 18 bases between. This CDR3 is 15 amino acids long. Per germline, CDR1 SGHTS and CDR2 YDEGEE. CDR3 DNA: TGTGCCAGTCGACGGGAGGGGGGGGTCAATCAGCCCCAGCATTTT. It codes for CASRREGGVNQPQHF.

In the case of this clone: Additional DNA sequences in this sample encode the identical CDR3. The chain couples TRBV19 to TRBJ2-2, with D possibly TRBD2 on 5 matching bases. This CDR3 is built from 14 residues. The V and J ends lost 3 bases and 2 bases respectively, with 7 bases between them. Germline V gives CDR1 LNHDA, CDR2 SQIVND (reference sequence). Written as DNA, the CDR3 is TGTGCCAGTAGTATCGGAGGCAACACCGGGGAGCTGTTTTTT. As protein: CASSIGGNTGELFF.

The rearrangement joins TRBV2 to TRBJ2-6; 9 nucleotides line up with TRBD1. Unmatched junction bases numbered 3, after V lost 7 bases and J lost 2 bases. The length of the CDR3 is 15 residues. Per germline, CDR1 SNHLY and CDR2 FYNNEI. DNA of the CDR3: TGTGCCAGCACCCGGACAGGGGCTGGGGCCAACGTCCTGACTTTC. It is translated as CASTRTGAGANVLTF.

The V and J genes are TRBV11-3 and TRBJ2-1; 13 positions agree with TRBD2. The CDR3 spans 15 residues. V lost 0 bases and J lost 10; bases outside the gene matches: 3. The germline V gene has CDR1 SGHNT and CDR2 YENEEA. In nucleotides, the CDR3 is TGTGCCAGCAGCTTAGAACTAGCGGGAGGGCAAGAGCAGTTCTTC. This gives the protein CASSLELAGGQEQFF.

In DNA form, the CDR3 reads TGTGCCAGCAGCTTAGTCGGTAGCGGGATGAACACCGGGGAGCTGTTTTTT. Its protein product is CASSLVGSGMNTGELFF. The chain uses TRBV7-2 and TRBJ2-2, with TRBD2 identical over 8 bases. This CDR3 has 17 amino acids. CDR1 and CDR2 (germline): SGHTA, FQGNSA. The junction had 5 bases not matched to a gene; V was cut back by 1 base and J by 1 base.

The gene calls are TRBV24-1 and TRBJ1-4; 7 nucleotides align to TRBD1. The V segment lost 3 bases and the J segment 8 bases; nucleotides outside the gene matches: 8. The CDR3 runs to 15 residues. The germline CDR1 and CDR2 sequences are KGHDR and SFDVKD. The CDR3 DNA reads TGTGCCACCAGTGATCCTGGGGACAGCTCCGAAAAACTGTTTTTT. Encoded protein: CATSDPGDSSEKLFF.

This chain links TRBV2 with TRBJ1-5; 9 positions agree with TRBD1. The ends lost 6 bases at V and 7 bases at J; junction bases unmatched: 7. The CDR3 runs 14 residues. Germline V lookup: CDR1 SNHLY, CDR2 FYNNEI. As DNA, the CDR3 is TGTGCCAGCAGGCAGGGACAGGGAGGGCAGCCCCAGCATTTT. It specifies CASRQGQGGQPQHF. The variable domain in full, completed from reference TRBV2 and TRBJ1-5, reads EPEVTQTPSHQVTQMGQEVILRCVPISNHLYFYWYRQILGQKVEFLVSFYNNEISEKSEIFDDQFSVERPDGSNFTLKIRSTKLEDSAMYFCASRQGQGGQPQHFGDGTRLSIL.

The chain has TRBV14 and TRBJ2-1, with a weak D call TRBD2 (6 bases). The CDR3 spans 17 residues. V was shortened by 0 bases and J by 3 bases, with 15 bases between the two germline ends. Germline CDR1 SGHDN, CDR2 FVKESK. The CDR3 DNA is TGTGCCAGCAGCCAAGAGAGGTTAGCGGACCTCTACAATGAGCAGTTCTTC. Encoded protein: CASSQERLADLYNEQFF. Variable domain in full (rest from reference TRBV14 and TRBJ2-1): EAGVTQFPSHSVIEKGQTVTLRCDPISGHDNLYWYRRVMGKEIKFLLHFVKESKQDESGMPNNRFLAERTGGTYSTLKVQPAELEDSGVYFCASSQERLADLYNEQFFGPGTRLTVL.

A word on this clone: Other DNA sequences in this sample translate to the same CDR3. The gene calls are TRBV6-5 and TRBJ1-1; D gene uncertain. The CDR3 sequence is 13 residues long. Germline V gives CDR1 MNHEY, CDR2 SVGAGI. The V end lost 6 bases, the J end lost 4 bases, and 12 bases lay between the germline ends. CDR3 region: CASSRPGGTEAFF. The CDR3 coding sequence is TGTGCCAGCAGCCGACCAGGAGGCACTGAAGCTTTCTTT.

The chain recombines TRBV19 with TRBJ2-2; D perhaps matches TRBD1 (6 bases). Germline loops: CDR1 LNHDA, CDR2 SQIVND (reference sequence). Between the trimmed V and J ends, which lost 5 bases and 0 bases, there was a span of 13 bases. The CDR3 has 16 amino acids. The CDR3: CASSVLGGSNTGELFF. In DNA form, the CDR3 reads TGTGCCAGTAGTGTTCTTGGGGGCTCGAACACCGGGGAGCTGTTTTTT.

V and J are TRBV27 and TRBJ2-2; D possibly corresponds to TRBD2 (6 bases). V gave up 0 bases and J gave up 5 bases, with 16 bases separating them. Germline assignment: CDR1 MNHEY and CDR2 SMNVEV (reference sequence). CDR3 size: 17 residues. CDR3 DNA: TGTGCCAGCAGTTTATCCGGCGGGACGGCCCCAACCGGGGAGCTGTTTTTT. Translated: CASSLSGGTAPTGELFF.

The chain is built from TRBV29-1 and TRBJ2-3; TRBD2 matches 13 bases. CDR1 SQVTM and CDR2 ANQGSEA come from the germline V gene. The CDR3 is 22 amino acids. V dropped 3 bases and J dropped 6; count of bases not matched to a gene: 27. The DNA of the CDR3 is TGCAGCGTTGACCAAGGACCGACCGGGACTAGCGGGACGAGGCCTTTAGGGGATACGCAGTATTTT. This encodes CSVDQGPTGTSGTRPLGDTQYF.

V usage is TRBV15 and J usage is TRBJ1-5; a weak D match, TRBD1 (5 bases). Germline assignment: CDR1 LNHNV and CDR2 YYDKDF (reference sequence). Trimming took off 3 bases at V and 0 bases at J, with 9 bases between the two ends. The CDR3 spans 15 residues. The CDR3 loop reads CATSSRQISNQPQHF. In DNA form, the CDR3 reads TGTGCCACCAGCAGCAGACAGATTAGCAATCAGCCCCAGCATTTT.

CDR3 region: CATSEASMDTGELFF. DNA for the CDR3: TGTGCCACCAGTGAGGCCAGTATGGACACCGGGGAGCTGTTTTTT. The rearrangement uses TRBV24-1 and TRBJ2-2; D not resolved. From germline, CDR1 is KGHDR and CDR2 SFDVKD. The length of the CDR3 is 15 residues. V gave up 4 bases and J gave up 3 bases, with 11 bases separating them.